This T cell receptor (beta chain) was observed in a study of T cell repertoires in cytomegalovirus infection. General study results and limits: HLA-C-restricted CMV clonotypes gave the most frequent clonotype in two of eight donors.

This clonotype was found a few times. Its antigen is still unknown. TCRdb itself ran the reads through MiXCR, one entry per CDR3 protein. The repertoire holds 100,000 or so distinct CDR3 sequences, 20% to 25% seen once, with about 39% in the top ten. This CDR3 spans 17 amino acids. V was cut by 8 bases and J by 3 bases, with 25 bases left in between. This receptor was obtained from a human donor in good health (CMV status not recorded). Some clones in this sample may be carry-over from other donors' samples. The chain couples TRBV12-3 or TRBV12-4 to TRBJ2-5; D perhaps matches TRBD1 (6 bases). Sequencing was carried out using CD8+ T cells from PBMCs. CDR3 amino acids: CASSTFSGRGGEETQYF. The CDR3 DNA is TGTGCCAGCTCTACCTTTTCTGGCAGGGGTGGAGAAGAGACCCAGTACTTC.